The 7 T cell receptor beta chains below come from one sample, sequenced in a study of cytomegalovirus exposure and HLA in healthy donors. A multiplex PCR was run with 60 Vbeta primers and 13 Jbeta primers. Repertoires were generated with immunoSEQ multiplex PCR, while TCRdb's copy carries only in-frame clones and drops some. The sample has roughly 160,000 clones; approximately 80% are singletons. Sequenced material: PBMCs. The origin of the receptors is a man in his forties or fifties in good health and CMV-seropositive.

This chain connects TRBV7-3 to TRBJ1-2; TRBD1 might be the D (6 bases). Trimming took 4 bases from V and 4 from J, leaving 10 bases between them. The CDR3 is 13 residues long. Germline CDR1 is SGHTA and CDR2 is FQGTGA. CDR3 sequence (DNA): TGTGCCAGCAGCTCAGAGGACAGCTATGGCTACACCTTC. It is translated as CASSSEDSYGYTF.

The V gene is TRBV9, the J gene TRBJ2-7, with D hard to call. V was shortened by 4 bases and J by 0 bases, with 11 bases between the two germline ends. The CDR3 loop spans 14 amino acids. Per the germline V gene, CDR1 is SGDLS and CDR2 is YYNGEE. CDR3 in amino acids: CASSPQSGSYEQYF. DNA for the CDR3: TGTGCCAGCAGCCCCCAGTCGGGCTCCTACGAGCAGTACTTC. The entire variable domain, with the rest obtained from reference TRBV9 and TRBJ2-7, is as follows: DSGVTQTPKHLITATGQRVTLRCSPRSGDLSVYWYQQSLDQGLQFLIQYYNGEERAKGNILERFSAQQFPDLHSELNLSSLELGDSALYFCASSPQSGSYEQYFGPGTRLTVT.

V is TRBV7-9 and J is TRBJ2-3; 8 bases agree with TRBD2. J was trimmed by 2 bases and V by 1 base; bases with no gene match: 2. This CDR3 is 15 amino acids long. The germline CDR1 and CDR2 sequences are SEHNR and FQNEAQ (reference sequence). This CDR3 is CASSLGGGTTDTQYF. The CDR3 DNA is TGTGCCAGCAGCTTAGGCGGGGGGACCACAGATACGCAGTATTTT. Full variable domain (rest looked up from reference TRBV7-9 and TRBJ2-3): DTGVSQNPRHKITKRGQNVTFRCDPISEHNRLYWYRQTLGQGPEFLTYFQNEAQLEKSRLLSDRFSAERPKGSFSTLEIQRTEQGDSAMYLCASSLGGGTTDTQYFGPGTRLTVL.

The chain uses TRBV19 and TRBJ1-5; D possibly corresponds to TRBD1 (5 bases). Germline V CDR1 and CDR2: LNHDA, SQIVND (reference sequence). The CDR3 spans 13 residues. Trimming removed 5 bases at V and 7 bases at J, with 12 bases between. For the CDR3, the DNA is TGTGCCAGTAGTTCAGGGTTAAGACAGCCCCAGCATTTT. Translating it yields CASSSGLRQPQHF.

The chain's CDR3 is CASSLARQRGPQETQYF. Here the CDR3 DNA reads TGTGCCAGCAGCTTAGCGAGGCAGCGGGGGCCACAAGAGACCCAGTACTTC. V usage is TRBV7-2 and J usage is TRBJ2-5; TRBD2 matches 8 bases. Per the germline V gene, CDR1 is SGHTA and CDR2 is FQGNSA. V shed 0 bases and J 2 bases; nucleotides not matched to a gene: 8. The CDR3 is 17 amino acids.

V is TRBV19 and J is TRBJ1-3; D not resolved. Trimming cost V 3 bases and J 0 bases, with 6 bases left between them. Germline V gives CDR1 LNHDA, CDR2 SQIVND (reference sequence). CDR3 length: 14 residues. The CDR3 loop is CASSILSSGNTIYF. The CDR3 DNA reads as TGTGCCAGTAGTATCTTGAGCTCTGGAAACACCATATATTTT. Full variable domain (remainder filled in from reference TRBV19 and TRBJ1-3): DGGITQSPKYLFRKEGQNVTLSCEQNLNHDAMYWYRQDPGQGLRLIYYSQIVNDFQKGDIAEGYSVSREKKESFPLTVTSAQKNPTAFYLCASSILSSGNTIYFGEGSWLTVV.

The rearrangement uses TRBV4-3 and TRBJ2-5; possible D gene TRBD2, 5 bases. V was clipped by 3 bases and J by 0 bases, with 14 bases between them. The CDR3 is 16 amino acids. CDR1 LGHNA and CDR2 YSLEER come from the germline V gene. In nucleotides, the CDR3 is TGCGCCAGCAGCCAGGACTGGACGGAGTACCAAGAGACCCAGTACTTC. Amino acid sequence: CASSQDWTEYQETQYF.